A selection of T cell receptor beta chains follows, all from one sample in a study of PD-1 blockade in mismatch repair-deficient tumors. These receptors are not linked to any known antigen. Assay: immunoSEQ multiplex PCR; the TCRdb copy retains only in-frame clones and omits some. The sample lists fewer than 18,000 clones; under 85% were seen once. The sequenced sample was cells cultured in vitro, obtained from a patient treated with pembrolizumab. The receptors come from an adult with mismatch repair-deficient cancer. Each CDR3 is given with its conserved first and last residue. D genes are given only for firm matches.

>TRBV25-1|TRBJ1-5|TRBD1
CASSDGGQALGPQHF
>TRBV7-3|TRBJ2-2|TRBD1
CASSFTGDAGELFF
>TRBV5-1|TRBJ1-4|-
CASSLEGGLAEKLFF
>TRBV18|TRBJ1-5|-
CASSPQGVDSNQPQHF
>TRBV9|TRBJ2-1|TRBD2
CASSVMLSGLADNEQFF
>TRBV7-7|TRBJ2-6|-
CASSRKPPQSRANVLTF
>TRBV19|TRBJ2-1|TRBD2
CASSMFAGGSYNEQFF
>TRBV5-4|TRBJ2-1|TRBD1
CASSLADRASYNEQFF
>TRBV11-2|TRBJ1-2|-
CASSPATNYGYTF
>TRBV28|TRBJ1-2|-
CASRIPVAGYGYTF
>TRBV7-9|TRBJ2-1|-
CASSSSVRSSYNEQFF
>TRBV9|TRBJ2-7|-
CASSVGASGTYEQYF
>TRBV29-1|TRBJ1-4|-
CSVVPDSLNEKLFF
>TRBV6-5|TRBJ1-2|-
CASSSAGIRSNYGYTF
>TRBV14|TRBJ2-1|-
CASSSNRDAPSNEQFF
>TRBV27|TRBJ2-1|-
CASRTGADGSYNEQFF
>TRBV2|TRBJ1-5|-
CASSEIRAGNQPQHF
>TRBV4-2|TRBJ2-5|TRBD1
CASSQMKQTGDQETQYF
>TRBV9|TRBJ2-3|-
CASSVSGTGTDTQYF
>TRBV5-6|TRBJ1-1|TRBD1
CASSDQGTGNTEAFF